Sequencing of this TCR beta chain was carried out in a study of beta chain features in type 1 diabetes. Sequencing targeted expressed TCRB transcripts, as all isolated RNA had been reverse transcribed. The assay was immunoSEQ multiplex PCR, and TCRdb's table has in-frame clones only and misses some. The top ten hold approximately 0.016% of the sample, which has fewer than 450,000 clones, approximately 13% seen once. This clone came up a few times. The antigen remains undetermined. Trimming at V came to 2 bases and at J to 4 bases, leaving 6 bases not matched to a gene. Germline values: CDR1 SEHNR, CDR2 FQNEAQ (reference sequence). The CDR3 loop spans 16 amino acids. Study-level findings and limits: Moderate but significant shortening of TCRB CDR3s was recorded in all four CD4+ subsets from Type 1 diabetes patients. Comparison showed that naive, central memory and Treg TCRB repertoires appeared more similar among patients than among healthy donors.

V and J are TRBV7-9 and TRBJ2-1, with 9 positions matching TRBD2. The receptor comes from a woman aged 18 to 35 with type 1 diabetes. The sample was naive CD4+ T cells from blood. CDR3 residues: CASSLRAGGRYNEQFF. CDR3 nucleotide sequence: TGTGCCAGCAGCTTAAGGGCGGGAGGGAGGTACAATGAGCAGTTCTTC.